The 24 T cell receptor beta chains presented below share a single source sample, sequenced in a study of blood T cell repertoires in COVID-19. The table came from immunoSEQ multiplex PCR; TCRdb's copy has only in-frame clones and leaves some out. The sample shows about 130,000 clones, around nine tenths of them seen only once. The sample taken for sequencing was peripheral blood. The source is a woman of 80 years or more with acute or convalescent COVID-19.

V usage is TRBV13 and J usage is TRBJ1-3, with 7 bases fitting TRBD1. The germline gives CDR1 PRHDT, CDR2 FYEKMQ (reference sequence). The V and J ends lost 4 bases and 0 bases, in that order; junction bases with no gene match: 6. The CDR3 is 16 amino acids. CDR3 protein: CASSSRTGNSGNTIYF. The CDR3 bases are TGTGCCAGCAGCTCAAGGACAGGCAACTCTGGAAACACCATATATTTT. The full variable domain, with the rest looked up from reference TRBV13 and TRBJ1-3, is AAGVIQSPRHLIKEKRETATLKCYPIPRHDTVYWYQQGPGQDPQFLISFYEKMQSDKGSIPDRFSAQQFSDYHSELNMSSLELGDSALYFCASSSRTGNSGNTIYFGEGSWLTVV.

This clone was recorded only once. V and J are TRBV4-1 and TRBJ1-6, with 8 bases fitting TRBD1. V was pared by 4 bases and J by 9 bases, with 17 bases of the junction left unmatched. This CDR3 is built from 18 residues. The germline V gene has CDR1 MGHRA and CDR2 YSYEKL. The CDR3 loop is CASSRQDRALGEGSPLHF. The CDR3 DNA reads TGCGCCAGCAGCCGGCAGGACAGGGCACTTGGGGAGGGTTCACCCCTCCACTTT.

This chain links TRBV28 with TRBJ2-3; D remains ambiguous. Germline-derived CDR1 and CDR2 are MDHEN and SYDVKM. The CDR3 extends over 13 amino acids. V was pared by 3 bases and J by 2 bases, with 6 bases between. CDR3 residues: CASSLAPTDTQYF. The CDR3 DNA reads as TGTGCCAGCAGTTTGGCCCCCACAGATACGCAGTATTTT.

The chain employs TRBV5-6 and TRBJ2-6; TRBD1 might be the D (6 bases). Trimming removed 0 bases at V and 1 base at J, with 8 bases between. The CDR3 has 16 residues. The V gene's germline CDR1 is SGHDT and CDR2 YYEEEE. DNA for the CDR3: TGTGCCAGCAGCTTGGGCAGGGGATCTGGGGCCAACGTCCTGACTTTC. Translation: CASSLGRGSGANVLTF.

This clone occurred once. V and J are TRBV27 and TRBJ2-2, with 8 positions matching TRBD2. J lost 7 bases, V lost 3 bases, and 10 bases had no gene match. The germline gives CDR1 MNHEY, CDR2 SMNVEV (reference sequence). The CDR3 runs 16 residues. CDR3 bases: TGTGCCAGCAGTTTGGCCGGGACTAGGTCCAGCGGGGAGCTGTTTTTT. Amino acid sequence: CASSLAGTRSSGELFF.

This sequence joins TRBV9 and TRBJ1-6; 9 positions match TRBD1. J was trimmed by 7 bases and V by 4 bases; bases with no gene match: 6. CDR3 length equals 15 residues. Germline lookup yields CDR1 SGDLS and CDR2 YYNGEE. Here the CDR3 DNA reads TGTGCCAGCAGCCCAAGGGACAGGGAGAATTCACCCCTCCACTTT. It encodes CASSPRDRENSPLHF. The variable domain in full, completed from reference TRBV9 and TRBJ1-6, reads DSGVTQTPKHLITATGQRVTLRCSPRSGDLSVYWYQQSLDQGLQFLIQYYNGEERAKGNILERFSAQQFPDLHSELNLSSLELGDSALYFCASSPRDRENSPLHFGNGTRLTVT.

The chain carries TRBV27 and TRBJ1-5; D uncertain. Germline assignment: CDR1 MNHEY and CDR2 SMNVEV (reference sequence). The CDR3 has 13 residues. The V end lost 3 bases, the J end lost 3 bases, and 6 bases lay between the germline ends. CDR3 residues: CASSFEANQPQHF. CDR3 DNA sequence: TGTGCCAGCAGTTTTGAGGCCAATCAGCCCCAGCATTTT.

CDR3 DNA sequence: TGTGCCAGTAGAATTGGTCCGGGACTAGCGGGCGGCTACAATGAGCAGTTCTTC. Amino acid sequence: CASRIGPGLAGGYNEQFF. The chain has TRBV19 and TRBJ2-1; 12 nucleotides align to TRBD2. CDR3 length: 18 residues. The germline V gene encodes CDR1 LNHDA and CDR2 SQIVND (reference sequence). V shed 6 bases, J shed 3 bases, and the junction held 12 bases outside the gene matches. Supplemented by reference TRBV19 and TRBJ2-1, the full variable domain reads DGGITQSPKYLFRKEGQNVTLSCEQNLNHDAMYWYRQDPGQGLRLIYYSQIVNDFQKGDIAEGYSVSREKKESFPLTVTSAQKNPTAFYLCASRIGPGLAGGYNEQFFGPGTRLTVL.

The V gene is TRBV6-1, the J gene TRBJ2-5; D unclear. The CDR3 is 13 amino acids. CDR1 MNHNS and CDR2 SASEGT come from the germline V gene. V dropped 3 bases and J dropped 0 bases, with 5 bases sitting between them. CDR3 amino acids: CASSDLYQETQYF. The CDR3 coding sequence is TGTGCCAGCAGTGATTTATACCAAGAGACCCAGTACTTC.

CDR3 DNA: TGTGCCAGTAGTAGGACTAGCGGGAGCTCCTACGAGCAGTACTTC. Protein sequence: CASSRTSGSSYEQYF. The chain has TRBV19 and TRBJ2-7; 13 nucleotides match TRBD2. CDR3 length equals 15 residues. Germline CDR1 is LNHDA and CDR2 is SQIVND (reference sequence). The V gene end was trimmed by 4 bases and the J gene end by 0 bases; junction bases not matched to a gene: 0.

V is TRBV6-6 and J is TRBJ2-6, with unresolved D. The CDR3 is made up of 15 amino acids. Trimming stripped 3 bases from V and 1 base from J, with 7 bases between. Germline-derived CDR1 and CDR2 are MNHNY and SVGAGI (reference sequence). The CDR3, as DNA: TGTGCCAGCAGTTATTCGGAGTCTGGGGCCAACGTCCTGACTTTC. This translates into CASSYSESGANVLTF.

V gene TRBV6-5 combines with J gene TRBJ1-6, with a possible D match to TRBD1 (5 bases). CDR1 is MNHEY and CDR2 is SVGAGI in the germline V gene. CDR3 length: 13 residues. V lost 6 bases and J 9 bases, leaving 12 bases between the germline ends. CDR3 nucleotide sequence: TGTGCCAGCAGAGAGACCGGGGGTTCACCCCTCCACTTT. This translates into CASRETGGSPLHF.

The rearrangement uses TRBV15 and TRBJ2-7; D perhaps matches TRBD1 (6 bases). The germline V and J ends were trimmed by 0 bases and 0 bases, with 15 bases remaining between them. The CDR3 totals 17 residues. Per the germline V gene, CDR1 is LNHNV and CDR2 is YYDKDF (reference sequence). The CDR3 loop is CATSREKAGASSYEQYF. The CDR3 DNA sequence: TGTGCCACCAGCAGAGAAAAGGCAGGGGCGAGCTCCTACGAGCAGTACTTC.

The chain combines TRBV19 with TRBJ1-5, with D perhaps matching TRBD1 (5 bases). In germline, CDR1 is LNHDA, CDR2 SQIVND (reference sequence). The V and J ends lost 5 bases and 12 bases respectively, with 26 bases between them. This CDR3 contains 16 residues. CDR3 nucleotides: TGTGCCAGTAGTGCAAGTCCTGCCGGGACTCCCAAGGGCCAGCATTTT. It yields the protein CASSASPAGTPKGQHF.

V gene TRBV19 combines with J gene TRBJ1-5; 7 nucleotides align to TRBD1. The CDR3 has 15 residues. The V gene's germline CDR1 is LNHDA and CDR2 SQIVND (reference sequence). V lost 5 bases and J lost 1; bases outside the gene matches: 5. In nucleotides, the CDR3 is TGTGCCAGTAGTTTCGGGACAGCCAGCAATCAGCCCCAGCATTTT. This gives the protein CASSFGTASNQPQHF.

CDR3 amino acids: CASSRSGGNQPQHF. The CDR3 region has the DNA TGTGCCAGCAGTCGATCAGGGGGCAATCAGCCCCAGCATTTT. The chain recombines TRBV25-1 with TRBJ1-5; tentatively, D is TRBD1 (6 bases). CDR1 MGHDK and CDR2 SYGVNS come from the germline V gene. The CDR3 extends over 14 amino acids. Trimming stripped 5 bases from V and 2 bases from J, with 10 bases between. The complete variable domain, with remaining parts taken from reference TRBV25-1 and TRBJ1-5, reads EADIYQTPRYLVIGTGKKITLECSQTMGHDKMYWYQQDPGMELHLIHYSYGVNSTEKGDLSSESTVSRIRTEHFPLTLESARPSHTSQYLCASSRSGGNQPQHFGDGTRLSIL.

The chain couples TRBV5-4 to TRBJ1-2, with 9 nucleotides matching TRBD1. Germline V gene data show CDR1 as SGHNT and CDR2 as YYREEE (reference sequence). V trimming: 4 bases; J trimming: 3 bases; junction bases outside the gene matches: 10. The length of the CDR3 is 16 residues. The CDR3 nucleotides read TGTGCCAGCAGCCGATCGTTACAGGGGGCTGACTATGGCTACACCTTC. Translation: CASSRSLQGADYGYTF.

The J gene is TRBJ1-4, the V gene TRBV9, with D possibly TRBD1 on 5 matching bases. The V and J ends lost 1 base and 8 bases respectively, with 12 bases between them. The CDR3 runs 14 residues. Germline CDR1 reads SGDLS; CDR2 reads YYNGEE. CDR3 DNA: TGTGCCAGCAGCGTATCGGGGGAAGGCGAAAAACTGTTTTTT. As protein: CASSVSGEGEKLFF.

The sample holds a few counts of this clone. The J gene is TRBJ2-2, the V gene TRBV4-1; possible D gene TRBD1, 5 bases. V was pared by 3 bases and J by 1 base, with 9 bases between. Germline V CDR1 and CDR2: MGHRA, YSYEKL. The length of the CDR3 is 15 residues. CDR3 loop: CASSHKTVNTGELFF. DNA of the CDR3: TGCGCCAGCAGCCACAAGACAGTGAACACCGGGGAGCTGTTTTTT.

The rearrangement links TRBV6-6 to TRBJ1-1; D is perhaps TRBD1 (5 bases). This CDR3 comprises 14 residues. Trimming removed 4 bases from V and 0 bases from J, with 9 bases in between. The germline V gene encodes CDR1 MNHNY and CDR2 SVGAGI (reference sequence). The CDR3 DNA reads TGTGCCAGCAGTTTTGGGGGGATGAACACTGAAGCTTTCTTT. This codes for CASSFGGMNTEAFF.

The chain recombines TRBV4-3 with TRBJ1-6; the D is unclear. V lost 1 base, J lost 0 bases, and 13 bases lay in between. Germline V gene sequence: CDR1 LGHNA, CDR2 YSLEER. The CDR3 has 18 residues. The CDR3 sequence: CASSQVPSSSSYNSPLHF. CDR3 DNA sequence: TGCGCCAGCAGCCAAGTCCCTTCTAGTAGCTCCTATAATTCACCCCTCCACTTT.

The J gene is TRBJ2-2, the V gene TRBV12-3 or TRBV12-4, with a possible D match to TRBD1 (5 bases). V dropped 6 bases and J dropped 6 bases, with 11 bases sitting between them. There are 13 residues in the CDR3. CDR3 DNA: TGTGCCAGCAGCCCCAGGGTCCCCGGGGAGCTGTTTTTT. Protein product: CASSPRVPGELFF.

V is TRBV6-5 and J is TRBJ1-2; D perhaps matches TRBD1 (6 bases). Trimming stripped 6 bases from V and 5 bases from J, with 13 bases between. This CDR3 spans 13 amino acids. Germline V gives CDR1 MNHEY, CDR2 SVGAGI. CDR3 coding DNA: TGTGCCAGCAGCGCTGCAGGGGTTTATGGCTACACCTTC. Protein product: CASSAAGVYGYTF.

V gene TRBV7-6 combines with J gene TRBJ2-2; D not resolved. V shed 1 base and J shed 6 bases, with 9 bases lying between them. This CDR3 is built from 14 residues. CDR1 is SGHVS, CDR2 FNYEAQ, per germline. CDR3 loop: CASSLGSLPGELFF. The CDR3 DNA follows: TGTGCCAGCAGCTTAGGTTCCCTCCCCGGGGAGCTGTTTTTT.